A single sample gave rise to the 5 T cell receptor beta chains below, sequenced in a study of Tregs in tolerant kidney transplant recipients. For these receptors, no antigen is known. The table came from immunoSEQ multiplex PCR; TCRdb's copy has only in-frame clones and leaves some out. The repertoire has fewer than 40,000 clones, under 90% of them found once; the top ten carry approximately 2.1%. The sample taken for sequencing was Tregs from blood cultured with allogeneic cells. These receptors were obtained from a human donor in good health.

V usage is TRBV11-2 and J usage is TRBJ2-3; 10 bases are shared with TRBD2. Germline V gene sequence: CDR1 SGHAT, CDR2 FQNNGV. The CDR3 runs to 16 residues. The V and J ends lost 4 bases and 3 bases, in that order; junction bases with no gene match: 7. The CDR3 protein is CASSSRLAGVTDTQYF. CDR3 DNA sequence: TGTGCCAGCAGCTCCCGGCTAGCGGGAGTGACAGATACGCAGTATTTT.

This clone was counted once. CDR3 nucleotide sequence: TGTGCCAGCAGCTTGATGAAGCGGGGCTCCTACAATGAGCAGTTCTTC. Translation gives CASSLMKRGSYNEQFF. The chain has TRBV5-5 and TRBJ2-1, with 7 nucleotides matching TRBD2. J lost 0 bases, V lost 1 base, and 4 bases had no gene match. Germline V gene data show CDR1 as SGHKS and CDR2 as YYEKEE (reference sequence). The CDR3 contains 16 residues.

This chain links TRBV5-1 with TRBJ1-1, with a tentative D call TRBD1 (5 bases). This CDR3 comprises 16 residues. V dropped 4 bases and J dropped 4 bases, with 20 bases sitting between them. Germline lookup yields CDR1 SGHRS and CDR2 YFSETQ. The CDR3 sequence: CASSESGLFLGTEAFF. The CDR3 bases are TGCGCCAGCAGCGAGTCGGGGCTCTTCTTAGGCACTGAAGCTTTCTTT. Together with reference TRBV5-1 and TRBJ1-1, the CDR3 gives the full variable domain: KAGVTQTPRYLIKTRGQQVTLSCSPISGHRSVSWYQQTPGQGLQFLFEYFSETQRNKGNFPGRFSGRQFSNSRSEMNVSTLELGDSALYLCASSESGLFLGTEAFFGQGTRLTVV.

This chain links TRBV9 with TRBJ2-1; TRBD2 might be the D (6 bases). Germline values: CDR1 SGDLS, CDR2 YYNGEE. Trimming stripped 4 bases from V and 5 bases from J, with 13 bases between. The CDR3 is made up of 14 amino acids. CDR3 loop: CASSPREPHNEQFF. DNA for the CDR3: TGTGCCAGCAGCCCACGGGAGCCTCACAATGAGCAGTTCTTC.

The V gene is TRBV5-1, the J gene TRBJ2-7; perhaps D is TRBD1 or TRBD2 (6 bases each). Between the trimmed V and J ends, which lost 0 bases and 2 bases, there was a span of 9 bases. This CDR3 spans 14 amino acids. CDR1 and CDR2 (germline): SGHRS, YFSETQ. The CDR3 loop is CASSLVRGPYEQYF. DNA for the CDR3: TGCGCCAGCAGCTTGGTTCGGGGGCCCTACGAGCAGTACTTC.